Shown below are 23 T cell receptor beta chains from a single sample sequenced in a study of T cell responses to AZD1222 COVID-19 vaccine. TCRdb keeps only in-frame clones here, not all; method: immunoSEQ multiplex PCR. The sample yields 200,000 to 250,000 clones, around 94% seen once. This specimen was peripheral blood, taken 28 days after the second dose of the MenACWY control vaccine. These receptors were taken from an adult who received the MenACWY meningococcal vaccine as a control.

The J gene is TRBJ1-3, the V gene TRBV30, with D maybe TRBD1 (6 bases). The V and J ends lost 5 bases and 0 bases respectively, with 11 bases between them. CDR3 size: 14 residues. CDR1 and CDR2 (germline): GTSNPN, SVGIG (reference sequence). This CDR3 reads CAWSRGYSGNTIYF. The CDR3, as DNA: TGTGCCTGGTCGAGGGGGTACTCTGGAAACACCATATATTTT.

V is TRBV29-1 and J is TRBJ1-1, with TRBD1 identical over 11 bases. Germline V gene lookup returns CDR1 SQVTM and CDR2 ANQGSEA. The CDR3 is made up of 14 amino acids. V shed 7 bases, J shed 1 base, and the junction held 5 bases outside the gene matches. The CDR3, as DNA: TGCAGCGCCGGACAGGGGGCAGGGAACACTGAAGCTTTCTTT. As protein: CSAGQGAGNTEAFF. The full variable domain, rest sourced from reference TRBV29-1 and TRBJ1-1, is SAVISQKPSRDICQRGTSLTIQCQVDSQVTMMFWYRQQPGQSLTLIATANQGSEATYESGFVIDKFPISRPNLTFSTLTVSNMSPEDSSIYLCSAGQGAGNTEAFFGQGTRLTVV.

CDR3 in DNA: TGTGCCACCAGTGCGCCAAGGGGTCCGGGTGAGCAGTTCTTC. Translating gives CATSAPRGPGEQFF. V is TRBV24-1 and J is TRBJ2-1; D may be TRBD1 (5 bases). Germline V gene sequence: CDR1 KGHDR, CDR2 SFDVKD. This CDR3 is built from 14 residues. Trimming stripped 5 bases from V and 9 bases from J, with 16 bases between.

This chain connects TRBV28 to TRBJ1-6; possibly TRBD1 for D (6 bases). The CDR3 runs 17 residues. Deletions cut 2 bases from V and 9 bases from J, with 20 bases between. CDR1 is MDHEN, CDR2 SYDVKM, per germline. The CDR3 DNA sequence: TGTGCCAGCAGTTTAGGCTCTGGGGGGGCTAGTAGTTCACCCCTCCACTTT. This sequence encodes CASSLGSGGASSSPLHF.

The chain is built from TRBV27 and TRBJ2-5; TRBD1 is a possible D gene (6 bases). Trimming removed 5 bases at V and 6 bases at J, with 16 bases between. The CDR3 is 14 amino acids. The V gene's germline CDR1 is MNHEY and CDR2 SMNVEV (reference sequence). The CDR3 region has the DNA TGTGCCAGCAGTAGCCAGGGGTTAGAGAAGACCCAGTACTTC. Amino acids: CASSSQGLEKTQYF.

This sequence joins TRBV6-5 and TRBJ2-7, with 7 bases aligning to TRBD1. This CDR3 has 15 residues. CDR1 is MNHEY, CDR2 SVGAGI, per germline. V lost 6 bases to trimming and J lost 4 bases; unmatched junction nucleotides: 12. The CDR3, as DNA: TGTGCCAGCAGACAGATGACAGGGTCTATTTACGAGCAGTACTTC. This gives the protein CASRQMTGSIYEQYF.

The rearrangement joins TRBV19 to TRBJ2-1; 9 bases align to TRBD2. Trimming removed 4 bases from V and 5 bases from J; junction bases left unmatched: 9. Per germline, CDR1 LNHDA and CDR2 SQIVND (reference sequence). The CDR3 length is 16 residues. DNA for the CDR3: TGTGCCAGTAGTAGCCTGACTAGCGGACTAAACAATGAGCAGTTCTTC. Translation: CASSSLTSGLNNEQFF.

CDR3 nucleotides: TGCGCCAGTCTGGGACGGGAAAAACTGTTTTTT. Its protein is CASLGREKLFF. The rearrangement joins TRBV10-1 to TRBJ1-4; D may be TRBD1 (5 bases). Germline-derived CDR1 and CDR2 are WNHNN and SYGVQD (reference sequence). CDR3 size: 11 residues. Trimming removed 9 bases at V and 8 bases at J, with 10 bases between.

The chain recombines TRBV12-3 or TRBV12-4 with TRBJ2-7; D possibly corresponds to TRBD1 (6 bases). There are 12 residues in the CDR3. V was clipped by 8 bases and J by 1 base, with 9 bases between them. Here the CDR3 DNA reads TGTGCCAGCGGGGGCAGATCCTACGAGCAGTACTTC. This translates into CASGGRSYEQYF.

The CDR3 DNA is TGTGCCTGGAGCGAGGTAGGGGTCTCCTCCTACGAGCAGTACTTC. As protein: CAWSEVGVSSYEQYF. The chain has TRBV30 and TRBJ2-7, with TRBD1 as a possible D gene (5 bases). CDR3 size: 15 residues. Trimming left V 3 bases short and J 0 bases short, with 15 bases between. CDR1 and CDR2 (germline): GTSNPN, SVGIG (reference sequence).

This rearrangement joins TRBV6-5 to TRBJ2-7; D call uncertain. Trimming removed 4 bases at V and 4 bases at J, with 11 bases between. The CDR3 runs to 13 residues. The germline CDR1 and CDR2 sequences are MNHEY and SVGAGI. CDR3 residues: CASSSLQYYEQYF. The CDR3 DNA is TGTGCCAGCAGTTCCCTCCAGTATTACGAGCAGTACTTC.

The rearrangement links TRBV27 to TRBJ2-5, with 9 bases matching TRBD2. With V trimmed by 5 bases and J by 4 bases, 5 bases remained unmatched. CDR1 is MNHEY, CDR2 SMNVEV, per germline (reference sequence). This CDR3 is 14 amino acids long. The CDR3: CASSPAGGGETQYF. CDR3 DNA: TGTGCCAGCAGTCCAGCGGGAGGTGGAGAGACCCAGTACTTC.

V and J are TRBV19 and TRBJ2-2; a weak D match, TRBD2 (6 bases). Trimming left V 4 bases short and J 4 bases short, with 10 bases between. The CDR3 runs 14 residues. The V gene's germline CDR1 is LNHDA and CDR2 SQIVND (reference sequence). The CDR3 DNA reads TGTGCCAGTAGTAGAGTAGCGGCCACCGGGGAGCTGTTTTTT. Protein sequence: CASSRVAATGELFF.

J is TRBJ1-2 and V is TRBV28, with D uncertain. V shed 7 bases and J shed 6 bases, with 18 bases lying between them. The CDR3 covers 14 residues. Germline lookup yields CDR1 MDHEN and CDR2 SYDVKM. Here the CDR3 reads CASTLPGRNNGYTF. The CDR3 DNA sequence: TGTGCCAGCACCCTCCCGGGGAGAAACAATGGCTACACCTTC.

J is TRBJ2-7 and V is TRBV4-1, with 7 bases aligning to TRBD1. With 4 bases clipped from V and 2 bases from J, the junction kept 8 bases outside the gene matches. CDR3 size: 15 residues. CDR1 and CDR2 from the germline V gene are MGHRA and YSYEKL. CDR3 protein: CASSRAGTEPYEQYF. CDR3 nucleotide sequence: TGCGCCAGCAGCCGGGCCGGGACAGAACCCTACGAGCAGTACTTC.

The chain couples TRBV5-1 to TRBJ1-1, with 7 bases that match TRBD1. The CDR3 covers 14 residues. Trimming took 0 bases from V and 4 from J; bases not matched to a gene: 3. Germline CDR1 SGHRS, CDR2 YFSETQ. CDR3 nucleotide sequence: TGCGCCAGCAGCTTGGCCCGGGACAGCACTGAAGCTTTCTTT. Amino acid sequence: CASSLARDSTEAFF.

This sequence joins TRBV28 and TRBJ2-3; TRBD1 or TRBD2 may be the D gene (5 bases each). The CDR3 sequence is 14 residues long. The V end was cut by 3 bases, the J end by 1 base, with 8 bases between. CDR1 is MDHEN and CDR2 is SYDVKM in the germline V gene. CDR3 sequence: CASSLGTGTDTQYF. Here the CDR3 DNA reads TGTGCCAGCAGTTTGGGGACGGGCACAGATACGCAGTATTTT.

The chain has TRBV5-1 and TRBJ2-7; a possible D gene is TRBD1 (5 bases). This CDR3 contains 15 residues. V lost 5 bases, J lost 3 bases, and 18 bases lay in between. In germline, CDR1 is SGHRS, CDR2 YFSETQ. CDR3 loop: CASRITGAALYEQYF. As DNA, the CDR3 is TGCGCCAGCAGAATAACAGGAGCCGCGCTCTACGAGCAGTACTTC.

V usage is TRBV18 and J usage is TRBJ2-5, with D unresolved. V was trimmed by 2 bases and J by 4 bases, leaving 5 bases between them. Looked up from germline, CDR1 is KGHSH and CDR2 is LQKENI. This CDR3 has 12 amino acids. The CDR3 DNA reads as TGTGCCAGCTCACCAGGGTTAGAGACCCAGTACTTC. It yields the protein CASSPGLETQYF.

The V call is TRBV7-6, the J call TRBJ1-1; 7 nucleotides align to TRBD1. Trimming cost V 5 bases and J 0 bases; bases outside gene matches: 9. The CDR3 is 16 amino acids. Per germline, CDR1 SGHVS and CDR2 FNYEAQ. CDR3 sequence: CASSPRTGGMNTEAFF. The CDR3 DNA reads as TGTGCCAGCAGCCCGCGGACAGGTGGCATGAACACTGAAGCTTTCTTT.

The chain combines TRBV18 with TRBJ2-3; D might be TRBD2 (5 bases). The V end was cut by 4 bases, the J end by 6 bases, with 11 bases between. Germline V gives CDR1 KGHSH, CDR2 LQKENI. The CDR3 covers 13 residues. The CDR3, as DNA: TGTGCCAGCTCACTATTAGAGGGTGATACGCAGTATTTT. Translating gives CASSLLEGDTQYF.

The J gene is TRBJ1-6, the V gene TRBV4-1, with D possibly matching TRBD1 (5 bases). Germline CDR1 reads MGHRA; CDR2 reads YSYEKL. The CDR3 covers 15 residues. V shed 0 bases and J shed 10 bases, with 13 bases lying between them. The CDR3 DNA is TGCGCCAGCAGCCAAGACAGGGAATTCGGGTCACCCCTCCACTTT. Translation: CASSQDREFGSPLHF.

This clone was seen just once. This chain connects TRBV30 to TRBJ1-5, with a weak D call TRBD1 (6 bases). The ends were cut back, 1 base at V and 5 bases at J, with 9 bases in the middle. The germline gives CDR1 GTSNPN, CDR2 SVGIG (reference sequence). The CDR3 sequence is 13 residues long. The CDR3 DNA sequence: TGTGCCTGGAGTGCAGGGGCGGATCAGCCCCAGCATTTT. Amino acid sequence: CAWSAGADQPQHF.